The TCR beta chain under discussion was sequenced for a study of blood T cells in healthy people across ages. Germline values: CDR1 SNHLY, CDR2 FYNNEI. Trimming shortened V by 4 bases and J by 4 bases, and 7 bases separated the two germline ends. CDR3 size: 13 residues. Combining a sample-barcoded 5' primer with a J-beta primer mix, a second PCR ran for about 7 to 12 cycles. MiXCR was run by TCRdb on the 5' RACE reads, yielding one entry per CDR3 protein. The sample shows around 400,000 distinct CDR3 sequences, approximately 47% of them seen only once. The sequence was obtained from a man between 60 and 75 years old in good health. This chain links TRBV2 with TRBJ1-4; no clear D gene. Sequenced material: blood. The CDR3 loop reads CASSGRSNEKLFF. The CDR3 DNA is TGTGCCAGCAGTGGCAGAAGTAATGAAAAACTGTTTTTT.